The 10 T cell receptor beta chains below come from one sample, sequenced in a study of beta chain features in type 1 diabetes. What was sequenced were expressed TCRB transcripts, since all of the isolated RNA had been reverse transcribed. The table came from immunoSEQ multiplex PCR; TCRdb's copy has only in-frame clones and leaves some out. The data show about 160,000 clones, with 7.5% to 10% seen just once and about 0.6% held by the top ten. Sequenced sample: central memory CD4+ T cells from blood. The receptors were gathered from a man in his late teens or twenties in good health.

This rearrangement joins TRBV7-2 to TRBJ2-5; D uncertain. V lost 5 bases, J lost 7 bases, and 11 bases lay in between. This CDR3 spans 12 amino acids. Germline V gives CDR1 SGHTA, CDR2 FQGNSA. The CDR3 here is CASSLGAGTQYF. Written as DNA, the CDR3 is TGTGCCAGCAGCCTAGGAGCAGGGACCCAGTACTTC.

V and J are TRBV7-2 and TRBJ2-1; unclear D gene. Germline CDR1 reads SGHTA; CDR2 reads FQGNSA. The CDR3 extends over 14 amino acids. The V end was cut by 3 bases, the J end by 4 bases, with 10 bases between. In nucleotides, the CDR3 is TGTGCCAGCAGCTTGGCAGGTAGGTACAATGAGCAGTTCTTC. Amino acids: CASSLAGRYNEQFF.

The chain has TRBV5-1 and TRBJ1-4; 10 bases are a match to TRBD1. Germline CDR1 and CDR2: SGHRS and YFSETQ. Trimming at V came to 4 bases and at J to 8 bases, leaving 5 bases not matched to a gene. This CDR3 is built from 14 residues. DNA for the CDR3: TGCGCCAGCAGCCCTCCGGGACAGGGGGAAAAACTGTTTTTT. Its protein is CASSPPGQGEKLFF. The whole variable domain, filled in from reference TRBV5-1 and TRBJ1-4, reads KAGVTQTPRYLIKTRGQQVTLSCSPISGHRSVSWYQQTPGQGLQFLFEYFSETQRNKGNFPGRFSGRQFSNSRSEMNVSTLELGDSALYLCASSPPGQGEKLFFGSGTQLSVL.

This clone has a handful of counts. The chain joins TRBV5-5 to TRBJ1-6; TRBD1 is a possible D gene (6 bases). Germline CDR1 reads SGHKS; CDR2 reads YYEKEE (reference sequence). The CDR3 contains 16 residues. V gave up 4 bases and J gave up 0 bases, with 11 bases separating them. CDR3: CASSPTGVSYNSPLHF. The CDR3 DNA reads as TGTGCCAGCAGCCCGACAGGCGTCTCCTATAATTCACCCCTCCACTTT.

Remarks on this clone: The DNA is left out, because the CDR3 cannot be placed on it with certainty; the CDR3 is given as TCRdb lists it. The rearrangement uses TRBV11-2 and TRBJ1-2. Looked up from germline, CDR1 is SGHAT and CDR2 is FQNNGV. The CDR3 spans 15 residues, counting both ends. The chain's CDR3 is CASSSLWRGNYGYTF.

This clone was detected a few times. The chain's CDR3 is CASSLSGRLRDEKLFF. The CDR3 region has the DNA TGTGCCAGCAGCTTATCGGGAAGGTTACGGGATGAAAAACTGTTTTTT. V usage is TRBV7-9 and J usage is TRBJ1-4; D gene uncertain. Trimming pared 2 bases from V and 6 bases from J, leaving 16 bases between. Germline CDR1 SEHNR, CDR2 FQNEAQ (reference sequence). The CDR3 totals 16 residues. Full variable domain (outside the CDR3, taken from reference TRBV7-9 and TRBJ1-4): DTGVSQNPRHKITKRGQNVTFRCDPISEHNRLYWYRQTLGQGPEFLTYFQNEAQLEKSRLLSDRFSAERPKGSFSTLEIQRTEQGDSAMYLCASSLSGRLRDEKLFFGSGTQLSVL.

This clone showed up just a few times. The rearrangement links TRBV7-2 to TRBJ2-3, with D unclear. Germline V gene data show CDR1 as SGHTA and CDR2 as FQGNSA. V dropped 5 bases and J dropped 6 bases, with 12 bases sitting between them. CDR3 length: 13 amino acids. This CDR3 reads CASSRIPRDTQYF. Written as DNA, the CDR3 is TGTGCCAGCAGCCGAATCCCGAGGGATACGCAGTATTTT.

The V and J genes are TRBV18 and TRBJ2-7; no clear D gene. The germline V gene has CDR1 KGHSH and CDR2 LQKENI. V lost 5 bases, J lost 1 base, and 9 bases lay in between. The CDR3 has 13 residues. The CDR3 here is CASSFSESYEQYF. In nucleotides, the CDR3 is TGTGCCAGCTCATTCTCCGAGTCCTACGAGCAGTACTTC.

V gene TRBV5-1 combines with J gene TRBJ2-5, with 12 positions matching TRBD2. V dropped 0 bases and J dropped 4; count of bases not matched to a gene: 7. CDR1 SGHRS and CDR2 YFSETQ come from the germline V gene. The CDR3 contains 17 residues. The CDR3 DNA reads as TGCGCCAGCAGCTTGGGACTAGCGGGGGCCAAGGGAGAGACCCAGTACTTC. It yields the protein CASSLGLAGAKGETQYF.

The rearrangement joins TRBV6-5 to TRBJ1-1; 10 positions match TRBD1. Looked up from germline, CDR1 is MNHEY and CDR2 is SVGAGI. The CDR3 contains 14 residues. The ends lost 6 bases at V and 4 bases at J; junction bases unmatched: 5. The chain's CDR3 is CASRDRGAATEAFF. DNA of the CDR3: TGTGCCAGCAGGGACAGGGGGGCGGCCACTGAAGCTTTCTTT.